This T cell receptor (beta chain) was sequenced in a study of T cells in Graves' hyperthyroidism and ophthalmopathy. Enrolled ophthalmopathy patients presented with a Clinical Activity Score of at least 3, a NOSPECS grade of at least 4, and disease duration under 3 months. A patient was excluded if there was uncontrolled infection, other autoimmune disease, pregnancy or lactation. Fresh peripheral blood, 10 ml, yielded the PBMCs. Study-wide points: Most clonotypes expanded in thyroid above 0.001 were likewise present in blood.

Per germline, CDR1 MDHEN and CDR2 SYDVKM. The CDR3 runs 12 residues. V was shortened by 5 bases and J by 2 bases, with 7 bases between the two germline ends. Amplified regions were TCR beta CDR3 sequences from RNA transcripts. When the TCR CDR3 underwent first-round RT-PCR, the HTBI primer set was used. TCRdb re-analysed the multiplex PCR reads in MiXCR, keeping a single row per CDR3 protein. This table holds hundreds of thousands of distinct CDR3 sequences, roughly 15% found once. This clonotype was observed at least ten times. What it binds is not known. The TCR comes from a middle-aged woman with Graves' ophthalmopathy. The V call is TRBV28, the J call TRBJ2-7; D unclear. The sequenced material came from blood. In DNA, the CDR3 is TGTGCCAGCAGTACGACCGCCTACGAGCAGTACTTC. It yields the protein CASSTTAYEQYF.